This TCR beta chain derives from a study of CD8 T cells in Susac syndrome. About the research overall: Patients with Susac syndrome had blood drawn and were at that point therapy-naive, on corticosteroids, or on intravenous immunoglobulin alone.

Sequencing of TCR beta was undertaken in CD8+ and CD4+ T cells derived from blood. TEMRA cells were FACS-enriched, with CD8+ and CD4+ T cells isolated negatively. V was shortened by 3 bases and J by 3 bases, with 6 bases between the two germline ends. The CDR3 sequence is 13 residues long. Germline V gene data show CDR1 as LGHNA and CDR2 as YNFKEQ. RNA amounts of 0.5 to 1 ug underwent reverse transcription with random hexamers. TCRdb independently ran MiXCR on the immunoSEQ multiplex PCR reads; one entry per CDR3 protein. The sample records about 210,000 distinct CDR3 sequences, about 94% being singletons.

Sample: CD4+ T cells from PBMCs. This TCR was sampled from a human donor with Susac syndrome. The chain links TRBV4-2 to TRBJ2-1; no clear D gene. The CDR3 sequence is CASSQFGYNEQFF. The CDR3 region has the DNA TGTGCCAGCAGCCAGTTCGGCTACAATGAGCAGTTCTTC.